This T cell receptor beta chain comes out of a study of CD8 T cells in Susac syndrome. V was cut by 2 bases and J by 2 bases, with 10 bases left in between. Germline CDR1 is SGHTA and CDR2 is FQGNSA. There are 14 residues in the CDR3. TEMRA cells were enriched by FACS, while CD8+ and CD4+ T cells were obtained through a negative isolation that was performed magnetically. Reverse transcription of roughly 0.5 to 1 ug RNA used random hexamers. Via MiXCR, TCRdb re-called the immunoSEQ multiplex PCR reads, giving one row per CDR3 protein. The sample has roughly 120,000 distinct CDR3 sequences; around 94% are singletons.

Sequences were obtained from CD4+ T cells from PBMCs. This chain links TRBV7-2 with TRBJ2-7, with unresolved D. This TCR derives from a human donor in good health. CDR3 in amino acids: CASSLTRMTYEQYF. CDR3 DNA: TGTGCCAGCAGCTTAACGAGAATGACCTACGAGCAGTACTTC.